This TCR beta chain was obtained from a study of T cells of healthy individuals (dated by TCRdb to about 2018). The CDR3, from cysteine to phenylalanine, totals 17 residues. The read is trimmed to its CDR3 DNA, 51 bases read in frame from base 1. The germline V gene sets CDR1 to SGHTA and CDR2 to FQGNSA. Cut back by 5 bases and 4 bases, the V and J ends lie 23 bases apart. Library method: 5' RACE. Sequencing took place on an Illumina MiSeq. Starting from the raw public reads, TCRdb applied fastp trimming at Q25, assembled clones with MiXCR and retained in-frame beta chains. Each entry is one CDR3 protein sequence, shown with its most common DNA and genes. In all, the sample holds tens of thousands of distinct CDR3 sequences, and under 20% of those were seen once. In total, the top ten clones hold approximately 4.8% of the sample. Ten or more counts support this clonotype. It has no known antigen specificity. One base away there is no much larger clone; base qualities are not given.

The origin of this receptor is a human donor in good health. The V and J segments used are TRBV7-2 and TRBJ2-5, with the D assignment possibly TRBD1 or TRBD2, given 5 matching bases for each. The DNA sequence reads TGTGCCAGCAGCCCGGGGCTATTCGGTTCCCCAGGAGAGACCCAGTACTTC. It translates to CASSPGLFGSPGETQYF.